This paragraph reports one T cell receptor (beta chain). TCRdb keeps only in-frame clones here, not all; method: immunoSEQ multiplex PCR. The sample records more than 85,000 clones, 70% to 90% being singletons. The data were taken from a study of blood T cell repertoires in COVID-19. Study details: Material from acute and convalescent COVID-19 was sourced from the United States, Italy and Spain.

The CDR3 runs 13 residues. CDR1 and CDR2 (germline): MNHEY, SVGAGI. The V gene lost 0 bases and the J gene lost 7 bases, with 4 bases spanning the gap. The sample taken for sequencing was peripheral blood. The clonotype comes from a woman of 80 years or more with acute or convalescent COVID-19. The chain carries TRBV6-5 and TRBJ1-6; D remains ambiguous. The CDR3 here is CASSYSGNSPLHF. As DNA, the CDR3 is TGTGCCAGCAGTTACTCCGGGAATTCACCCCTCCACTTT.